This TCR beta chain is from a study of control samples from healthy donors and cancer patients. This clone has a single count. Germline values: CDR1 LNHDA, CDR2 SQIVND (reference sequence). This CDR3 contains 15 residues. The V gene lost 0 bases and the J gene lost 4 bases, with 12 bases spanning the gap. Profiled with immunoSEQ multiplex PCR; TCRdb holds only in-frame clones, not every one. The sample carries 130,000 or so clones, 85% to 95% recorded once. Sequencing was performed on PBMCs. The chain recombines TRBV19 with TRBJ2-5; perhaps TRBD2 as D (6 bases). This sequence originates from a man aged 60 to 69 with colorectal cancer. CDR3 nucleotide sequence: TGTGCCAGTAGTATAGATAGGGAGGAACCAGAGACCCAGTACTTC. Its protein is CASSIDREEPETQYF.